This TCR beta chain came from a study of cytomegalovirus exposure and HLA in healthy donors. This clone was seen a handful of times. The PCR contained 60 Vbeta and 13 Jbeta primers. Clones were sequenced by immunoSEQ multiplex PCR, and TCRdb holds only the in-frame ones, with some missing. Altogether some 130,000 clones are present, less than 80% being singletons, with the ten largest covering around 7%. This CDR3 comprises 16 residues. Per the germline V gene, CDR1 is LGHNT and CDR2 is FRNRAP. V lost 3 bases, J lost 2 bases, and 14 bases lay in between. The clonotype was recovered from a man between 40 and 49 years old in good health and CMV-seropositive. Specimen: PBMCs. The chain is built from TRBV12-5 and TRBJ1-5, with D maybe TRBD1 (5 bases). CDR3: CASGFYGGYGNQPQHF. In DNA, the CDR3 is TGTGCTAGTGGTTTTTATGGGGGGTATGGCAATCAGCCCCAGCATTTT.